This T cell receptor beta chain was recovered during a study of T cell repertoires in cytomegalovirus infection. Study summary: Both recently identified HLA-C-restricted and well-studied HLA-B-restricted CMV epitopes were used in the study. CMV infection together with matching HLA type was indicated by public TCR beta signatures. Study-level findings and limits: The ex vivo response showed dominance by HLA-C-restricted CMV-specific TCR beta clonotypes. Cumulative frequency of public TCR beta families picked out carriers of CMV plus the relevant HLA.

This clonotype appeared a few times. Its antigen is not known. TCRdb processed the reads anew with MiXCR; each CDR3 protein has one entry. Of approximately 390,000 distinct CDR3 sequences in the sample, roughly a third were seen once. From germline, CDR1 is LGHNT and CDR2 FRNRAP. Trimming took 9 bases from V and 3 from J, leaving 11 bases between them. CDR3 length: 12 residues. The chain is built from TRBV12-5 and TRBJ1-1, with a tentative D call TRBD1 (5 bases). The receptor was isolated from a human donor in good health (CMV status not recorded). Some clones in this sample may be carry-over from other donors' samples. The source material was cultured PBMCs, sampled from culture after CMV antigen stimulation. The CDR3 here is CASTGADTEAFF. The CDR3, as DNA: TGTGCTAGCACCGGGGCGGACACTGAAGCTTTCTTT. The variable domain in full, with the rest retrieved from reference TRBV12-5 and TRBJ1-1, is DARVTQTPRHKVTEMGQEVTMRCQPILGHNTVFWYRQTMMQGLELLAYFRNRAPLDDSGMPKDRFSAEMPDATLATLKIQPSEPRDSAVYFCASTGADTEAFFGQGTRLTVV.